This T cell receptor beta chain stems from a study of CD8 T cells in ankylosing spondylitis (dated by TCRdb to 2016 to 2017). For context, the study as a whole: The study profiled T cell receptor beta repertoires in healthy donors and ankylosing spondylitis patients to find disease-linked TCR variants. Samples of peripheral blood were taken, and for ankylosing spondylitis patients, synovial fluid was collected as well. The full study cohort was made up of about two dozen ankylosing spondylitis patients and about a hundred healthy donors.

Sequences SGHTS (CDR1) and YDEGEE (CDR2) are obtained from the germline V gene. V was cut back by 2 bases and J by 5 bases, leaving a gap of 10 bases between them. The CDR3 contains 14 residues, cysteine and phenylalanine counted. Of all the DNA, just the CDR3 is kept, 42 bases in frame from base 1. As to this clonotype: Its target antigen remains unknown. The sample holds no much larger clone one base away, and base qualities are not on file.

Instrument on record: Illumina HiSeq 2500. Quantitative 5'-RACE with molecular barcodes was used to prepare TCR beta libraries. From the authors' description of their analysis: Disease-linked TCR variants were identified with a new computational method built on a probabilistic model of VDJ rearrangement. TCRdb trimmed the raw reads at Q25, called clones with MiXCR and kept productive beta chains. Merged by CDR3 protein, the rows form single entries marked with the most common genes and DNA. TCRdb's processing, not the study's, gives the V and J calls here. The sample profile shows roughly 250,000 distinct CDR3 sequences; 8% to 9.5% of them were found once. 6.5% to 7% of the sample comes from the top ten. Overall results and qualifications from the work: A CD8+ phenotype was shown by the disease-linked clones, which were found at relatively low frequencies in peripheral blood. Some motif variants were previously reported in synovial fluid and blood of reactive arthritis patients, suggesting common disease-initiation mechanisms. Blood from ankylosing spondylitis patients appeared to be characterized by a TCR beta motif composed of under ten highly homologous amino acid variants. The disease-linked clones were reported to be significantly enriched in matched synovial fluid samples from ankylosing spondylitis patients.

The TCR comes from a male donor with ankylosing spondylitis or in good health (not recorded which). The chain was built from TRBV5-8 and TRBJ2-2, with no confident D gene call. The source material was blood, either unsorted or a sorted T cell fraction (not recorded which). The DNA is as follows: TGTGCCAGCAGCTTCCGCCCAACTACCGGGGAGCTGTTTTTT. Translated, this gives CASSFRPTTGELFF.